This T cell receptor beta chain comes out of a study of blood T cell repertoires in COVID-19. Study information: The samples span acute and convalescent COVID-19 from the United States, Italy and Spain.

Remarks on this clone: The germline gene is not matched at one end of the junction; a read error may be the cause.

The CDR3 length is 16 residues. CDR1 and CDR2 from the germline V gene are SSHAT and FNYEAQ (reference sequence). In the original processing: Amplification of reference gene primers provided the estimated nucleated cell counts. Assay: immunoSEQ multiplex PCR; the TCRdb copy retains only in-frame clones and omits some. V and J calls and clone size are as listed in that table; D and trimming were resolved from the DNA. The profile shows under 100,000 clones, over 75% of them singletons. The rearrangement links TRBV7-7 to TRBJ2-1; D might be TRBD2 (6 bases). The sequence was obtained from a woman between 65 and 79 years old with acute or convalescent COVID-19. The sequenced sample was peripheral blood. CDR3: CASSLGAGGAYNEQFF. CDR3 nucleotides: TGTGCTAGCAGCTTAGGGGCGGGCGGGGCTTACAATGAGCAGTTCTTC.